The text below deals with one TCR beta chain. Antigen unknown. The data derive from a study of cytotoxic CD8 clonotypes in ibrutinib-treated CLL. Whole-study context: Mean productive templates were around 260,000; mean productive rearrangements were around 90,000. Regarding the study as a whole: Contraction or stability on treatment characterized the public clonotypes, which were uncommon. Before falling back toward baseline at progression, clonality had risen at the time of ibrutinib response.

CDR1 is DFQATT and CDR2 is SNEGSKA in the germline V gene (reference sequence). The CDR3 runs 11 residues. The method was immunoSEQ multiplex PCR; TCRdb's version includes in-frame clones alone and lacks a portion of them. The sample lists roughly 190,000 clones; 72% were seen once. Sample: PBMCs, taken after 24 months of ibrutinib treatment. This TCR was sampled from a human donor with chronic lymphocytic leukemia. The chain links TRBV20-1 to TRBJ2-7; D may match TRBD1 or TRBD2 (5 bases each). This CDR3 reads CGTRGPYEQYF. The CDR3 DNA reads TGCGGAACGAGGGGCCCCTACGAGCAGTACTTC.